This T cell receptor (beta chain) came from a study of regulatory T cells in long-lasting Graves disease. At the level of the study: Antithyroid drugs had been taken under 3 months by newly diagnosed Graves' patients.

Time point of the sample: newly diagnosed GD, antithyroid drugs for less than 3 months. PBMCs provided the RNA from which the TCR library was made. CDR3-region Arm-PCR and iRepertoire HTBI primers produced the TCR beta libraries. In the authors' methods: Overall, samples carried 60 to 65 TRBV and 14 TRBJ segments. MiXCR was run by TCRdb on the multiplex PCR reads, yielding one entry per CDR3 protein. These V and J calls derive from TCRdb rather than the authors' analysis. Among just over 600,000 distinct CDR3 sequences listed, about 16% were seen once. Germline V gene lookup returns CDR1 SNHLY and CDR2 FYNNEI. The CDR3 spans 13 residues. V lost 8 bases to trimming and J lost 1 base, with 11 bases between them. Study observations and caveats: Persistent patients shared more public clonotypes (approximately 2,700) than newly diagnosed patients (under 1,000).

This clonotype was counted ten times or more. Its antigen remains unidentified. The data also belong to a second study, concerning T cells in Graves' hyperthyroidism and ophthalmopathy. From that report: Graves' hyperthyroidism without ophthalmopathy progression within 18 months was termed stable.

The rearrangement uses TRBV2 and TRBJ2-5; maybe TRBD2 (5 bases). This clonotype originated in a woman aged 25-40 years with Graves disease. Sequenced material: peripheral blood mononuclear cells (PBMCs), taken at new diagnosis, from a patient treated with antithyroid drugs. CDR3 bases: TGTGCCAGCGGGCTAGCAGCCCAAGAGACCCAGTACTTC. Amino acids: CASGLAAQETQYF.